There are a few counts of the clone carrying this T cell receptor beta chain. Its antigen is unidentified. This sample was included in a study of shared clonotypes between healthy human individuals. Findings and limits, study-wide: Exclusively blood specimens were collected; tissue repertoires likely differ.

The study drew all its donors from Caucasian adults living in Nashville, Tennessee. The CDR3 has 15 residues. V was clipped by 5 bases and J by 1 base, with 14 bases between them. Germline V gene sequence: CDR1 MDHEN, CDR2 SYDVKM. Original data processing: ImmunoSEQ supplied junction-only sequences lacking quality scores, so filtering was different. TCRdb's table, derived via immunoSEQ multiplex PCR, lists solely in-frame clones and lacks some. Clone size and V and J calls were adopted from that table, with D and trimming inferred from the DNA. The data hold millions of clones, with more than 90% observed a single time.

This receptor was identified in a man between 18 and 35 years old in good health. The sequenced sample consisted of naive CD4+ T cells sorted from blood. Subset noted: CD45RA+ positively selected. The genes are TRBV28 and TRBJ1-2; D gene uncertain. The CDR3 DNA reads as TGTGCCAGCAGTCCCGCCACATCCCATAACTATGGCTACACCTTC. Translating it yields CASSPATSHNYGYTF.